This T cell receptor beta chain was sequenced for a study of identical twins. General study points: The more abundant beta clonotypes in cord blood had fewer insertions, and memory repertoires did not show this. In drawing conclusions, the study used cross-sectional statistical analysis and did not follow the same donors.

TCRdb itself ran the 5' RACE reads through MiXCR, one entry per CDR3 protein. The data show hundreds of thousands of distinct CDR3 sequences, about 20% seen once. A few counts support this clonotype. Antigen specificity is unknown. Germline values: CDR1 ENHRY, CDR2 SYGVKD. V lost 3 bases to trimming and J lost 10 bases; unmatched junction nucleotides: 9. The CDR3 has 15 amino acids. This sample also belongs to another study, concerning T cells expressing NK-cell markers. That source adds: Evidence did not settle whether expanded NKG2C+ T cell clones targeted HCMV.

The clonotype comes from a woman between 18 and 29 years old in good health. The chain employs TRBV10-3 and TRBJ2-1, with 10 positions matching TRBD2. The specimen was PBMCs. CDR3 sequence (DNA): TGTGCCATCAGTGAAAGTCTAGCGGGAGCGAAAGAGCAGTTCTTC. Its translation is CAISESLAGAKEQFF.